This TCR beta chain was found in a study of T cell repertoires in cytomegalovirus infection. On the study more broadly: Indicated by public TCR beta signatures were CMV infection and matching HLA type.

Germline V lookup: CDR1 SEHNR, CDR2 FQNEAQ (reference sequence). The V and J ends lost 3 bases and 4 bases, in that order; junction bases with no gene match: 10. This CDR3 region has 17 residues. A word on this clonotype: Its cognate antigen is unknown.

TCRdb re-called the reads through MiXCR, storing one row per CDR3 protein. The repertoire holds 310,000 or so distinct CDR3 sequences, with 20% to 30% as singletons. The J gene is TRBJ2-3, the V gene TRBV7-9; 10 positions agree with TRBD2. The sequenced sample was cultured PBMCs, obtained from culture after CMV antigen stimulation. The sequence derives from a human donor in good health (CMV status not recorded). Some clones in this sample may be carry-over from other donors' samples. The CDR3 sequence is CASSLNEREGHSDTQYF. The CDR3, as DNA: TGTGCCAGCAGCTTGAATGAGCGGGAGGGCCATTCAGATACGCAGTATTTT.